This record looks at one T cell receptor (beta chain) sequence and its context. Its antigen is unknown. Trimming took off 5 bases at V and 1 base at J, with 11 bases between the two ends. The CDR3 totals 14 residues. Germline-derived CDR1 and CDR2 are SEHNR and FQNEAQ (reference sequence). PCR primers comprised 60 Vbeta and 13 Jbeta primers. Assay: immunoSEQ multiplex PCR; the TCRdb copy retains only in-frame clones and omits some. In the table there are some 110,000 clones, about three fifths of which are singletons. These data belong to a study of cytomegalovirus exposure and HLA in healthy donors. As for the study in general: Genotyping of some 390 donors showed that 80% to 85% belonged to the Caucasian-associated ancestry cluster. Study-wide points: Accurate HLA-A and HLA-B prediction from TCR beta sequences was reported for most subjects. A later analysis found that most CMV-associated TCR beta chains appeared HLA-restricted. Confirmation was obtained in vitro that three CMV-associated chains are specific for CMV antigens.

This chain links TRBV7-9 with TRBJ2-5, with unresolved D. This TCR was recovered from a woman aged 40-49 years in good health and CMV-seropositive. Sequencing was performed on PBMCs. The CDR3 region has the DNA TGTGCCAGCAGCCTAGGAGCCATCCAAGAGACCCAGTACTTC. Protein: CASSLGAIQETQYF.